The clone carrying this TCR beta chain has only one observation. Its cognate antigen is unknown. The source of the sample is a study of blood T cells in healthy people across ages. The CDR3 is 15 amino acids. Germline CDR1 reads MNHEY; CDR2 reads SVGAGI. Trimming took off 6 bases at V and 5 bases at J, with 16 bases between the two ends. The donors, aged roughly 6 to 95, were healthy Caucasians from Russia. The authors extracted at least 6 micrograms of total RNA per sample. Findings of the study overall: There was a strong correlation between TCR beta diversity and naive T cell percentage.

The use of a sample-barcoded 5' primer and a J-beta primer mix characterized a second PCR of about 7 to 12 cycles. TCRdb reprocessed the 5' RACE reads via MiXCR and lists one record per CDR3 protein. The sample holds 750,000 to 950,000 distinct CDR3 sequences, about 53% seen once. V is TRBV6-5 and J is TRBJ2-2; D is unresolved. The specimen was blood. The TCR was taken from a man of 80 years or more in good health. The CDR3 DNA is TGTGCCAGCAGCCAAATGGGCCCTGGGACCGGGGAGCTGTTTTTT. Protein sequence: CASSQMGPGTGELFF.